The 29 T cell receptor beta chains listed next were all sequenced from one sample in a study of Ad26.COV2.S vaccination and SARS-CoV-2 variants. Specified treatment: about 20 received Ad26.COV2.S at low or high dose, single or two shots; about 5 received placebo; per-sample allocation not given. Sampling occurred on day 63 after the first vaccine or placebo injection. Profiling relied on immunoSEQ multiplex PCR, and the TCRdb table lists in-frame clones only, not all of them. The sample includes 500,000 or so clones, roughly nine tenths seen only once; the top ten take 2% to 3%. Specimen: peripheral blood, collected in a trial of Ad26.COV2.S vaccine versus placebo. Receptors were obtained from a person aged 18-60 years who received the Ad26.COV2.S COVID-19 vaccine or a placebo.

The chain joins TRBV5-1 to TRBJ2-2; 8 nucleotides agree with TRBD1. Germline trimming cut 4 bases from V and 3 bases from J; bases unmatched to any gene: 8. Germline CDR1 is SGHRS and CDR2 is YFSETQ. The CDR3 runs to 16 residues. CDR3 DNA: TGCGCCAGCAGCCTGGGGACAGGACCTTACACCGGGGAGCTGTTTTTT. Amino acid sequence: CASSLGTGPYTGELFF. The full variable domain, in which reference TRBV5-1 and TRBJ2-2 provide the parts outside the CDR3, is KAGVTQTPRYLIKTRGQQVTLSCSPISGHRSVSWYQQTPGQGLQFLFEYFSETQRNKGNFPGRFSGRQFSNSRSEMNVSTLELGDSALYLCASSLGTGPYTGELFFGEGSRLTVL.

The count of this clone is one. V gene TRBV5-1 combines with J gene TRBJ2-5; D might be TRBD1 (6 bases). CDR1 SGHRS and CDR2 YFSETQ come from the germline V gene. The V end was cut by 0 bases, the J end by 9 bases, with 9 bases between. The CDR3 runs 12 residues. The CDR3 region has the DNA TGCGCCAGCAGCTTGGGGCAGGGGTCCCAGTACTTC. This sequence encodes CASSLGQGSQYF.

The chain joins TRBV5-1 to TRBJ1-2; D possibly corresponds to TRBD1 (6 bases). The CDR3 totals 15 residues. The V end lost 0 bases, the J end lost 2 bases, and 11 bases lay between the germline ends. From germline, CDR1 is SGHRS and CDR2 YFSETQ. DNA for the CDR3: TGCGCCAGCAGCTTGGCCGAAGGGGGGAACTATGGCTACACCTTC. It is translated as CASSLAEGGNYGYTF.

V and J are TRBV15 and TRBJ1-3; no clear D. The CDR3 covers 15 residues. Trimming stripped 0 bases from V and 2 bases from J, with 8 bases between. Germline loops: CDR1 LNHNV, CDR2 YYDKDF (reference sequence). In nucleotides, the CDR3 is TGTGCCACCAGCAGAGATCTGAGTGCTGGAAACACCATATATTTT. This codes for CATSRDLSAGNTIYF.

The rearrangement uses TRBV28 and TRBJ2-2; unclear D gene. Trimming took 7 bases from V and 2 from J, leaving 8 bases between them. The CDR3 loop spans 13 amino acids. Looked up from germline, CDR1 is MDHEN and CDR2 is SYDVKM. As DNA, the CDR3 is TGTGCCAGCAACCTCGTAAACACCGGGGAGCTGTTTTTT. It yields the protein CASNLVNTGELFF.

The V call is TRBV5-1, the J call TRBJ2-7; TRBD1 matches 11 bases. V lost 4 bases and J lost 6; bases outside the gene matches: 3. Per the germline V gene, CDR1 is SGHRS and CDR2 is YFSETQ. The CDR3 is 13 residues long. The DNA for the CDR3 is TGCGCCAGCAGCCAGGGACAGGGGGTCGAGCAGTACTTC. It encodes CASSQGQGVEQYF.

This clone was observed once. The CDR3 DNA follows: TGTGCCAGCAGTCCCCGGGGGCGGAGAAACACTGAAGCTTTCTTT. Amino acids: CASSPRGRRNTEAFF. The chain uses TRBV28 and TRBJ1-1; D may be TRBD1 (6 bases). Germline CDR1 MDHEN, CDR2 SYDVKM. Trimming pared 5 bases from V and 2 bases from J, leaving 15 bases between. This CDR3 has 15 residues.

The CDR3 spells CASSYGGTNTGELFF. CDR3 in DNA: TGTGCCAGCAGCTATGGGGGGACTAACACCGGGGAGCTGTTTTTT. The chain joins TRBV5-4 to TRBJ2-2, with D perhaps TRBD2 (6 bases). The V and J ends lost 3 bases and 2 bases respectively, with 11 bases between them. In germline, CDR1 is SGHNT, CDR2 YYREEE (reference sequence). This CDR3 has 15 amino acids.

This clone turned up a few times. V is TRBV3-1 (or the pseudogene TRBV3-2) and J is TRBJ1-1; TRBD1 might be the D (6 bases). Germline V gene data show CDR1 as LGHDT and CDR2 as YNNKEL (reference sequence). The germline V and J ends were trimmed by 4 bases and 3 bases, with 12 bases remaining between them. The CDR3 is made up of 14 amino acids. Written as DNA, the CDR3 is TGTGCCAGCAGCCTTCGGGGGGCAGACACTGAAGCTTTCTTT. Protein: CASSLRGADTEAFF.

This chain joins TRBV6-6 and TRBJ1-5; D not resolved. From germline, CDR1 is MNHNY and CDR2 SVGAGI (reference sequence). CDR3 length: 16 residues. Trimming removed 5 bases at V and 1 base at J, with 15 bases between. The chain's CDR3 is CASSPLGGGSNQPQHF. CDR3 in DNA: TGTGCCAGCAGTCCCCTGGGAGGCGGAAGCAATCAGCCCCAGCATTTT.

This clone was detected once. The chain links TRBV5-1 to TRBJ2-5; D uncertain. The CDR3 covers 14 residues. The ends were cut back, 4 bases at V and 5 bases at J, with 15 bases in the middle. Per the germline V gene, CDR1 is SGHRS and CDR2 is YFSETQ. The CDR3 DNA is TGCGCCAGCAGCCCGGGTGTGGGTTACGAGACCCAGTACTTC. Protein product: CASSPGVGYETQYF.

This chain joins TRBV5-6 and TRBJ2-3; no clear D. The CDR3 consists of 15 residues. Germline loops: CDR1 SGHDT, CDR2 YYEEEE. The germline V and J ends were trimmed by 1 base and 3 bases, with 12 bases remaining between them. CDR3: CASSLYALVTDTQYF. The CDR3 DNA sequence: TGTGCCAGCAGCTTGTACGCCCTTGTTACAGATACGCAGTATTTT.

The rearrangement links TRBV5-1 to TRBJ2-2; TRBD2 matches at 8 bases. Germline lookup yields CDR1 SGHRS and CDR2 YFSETQ. The length of the CDR3 is 16 residues. V lost 2 bases, J lost 1 base, and 4 bases stayed unmatched. The CDR3 loop reads CASSFTSGENTGELFF. As DNA, the CDR3 is TGCGCCAGCAGCTTCACTAGCGGAGAGAACACCGGGGAGCTGTTTTTT.

The rearrangement links TRBV6-5 to TRBJ2-7; TRBD1 or TRBD2 may be the D gene (6 bases each). The V end lost 5 bases, the J end lost 6 bases, and 17 bases lay between the germline ends. Germline CDR1 is MNHEY and CDR2 is SVGAGI. This CDR3 comprises 14 residues. CDR3: CASSPTGGRGEQYV. As DNA, the CDR3 is TGTGCCAGCAGTCCCACTGGGGGGCGGGGCGAGCAGTACGTC.

In this sample, this clone turned up once. Other DNA sequences from this sample encode an identical CDR3 as well. The genes are TRBV27 and TRBJ1-2; no definite D call. Germline CDR1 reads MNHEY; CDR2 reads SMNVEV (reference sequence). The CDR3 contains 13 residues. V shed 6 bases and J shed 4 bases, with 12 bases lying between them. In DNA form, the CDR3 reads TGTGCCAGCAGCCTGGAGACTGGCTATGGCTACACCTTC. Translated: CASSLETGYGYTF.

The V gene is TRBV9, the J gene TRBJ1-2, with 7 bases aligning to TRBD1. V lost 4 bases to trimming and J lost 6 bases; unmatched junction nucleotides: 12. Germline values: CDR1 SGDLS, CDR2 YYNGEE. The CDR3 is 15 residues long. The CDR3 protein is CASSTPYGTENGYTF. The CDR3 nucleotides read TGTGCCAGCAGCACCCCGTACGGGACAGAGAATGGCTACACCTTC.

The count of this clone is one. CDR3 residues: CASKRGLQETQYF. DNA of the CDR3: TGTGCCAGCAAGAGGGGGCTCCAAGAGACCCAGTACTTC. The chain links TRBV2 to TRBJ2-5; 7 bases line up with TRBD1. The V gene end was trimmed by 7 bases and the J gene end by 1 base; junction bases not matched to a gene: 3. Germline CDR1 SNHLY, CDR2 FYNNEI. This CDR3 is built from 13 residues.

CDR3 sequence (DNA): TGTGCCAGCAGTCCGGACCGGACACAGACGGTTAATGAGCAGTTCTTC. As protein: CASSPDRTQTVNEQFF. The chain recombines TRBV5-5 with TRBJ2-1; TRBD1 might be the D (5 bases). The V gene's germline CDR1 is SGHKS and CDR2 YYEKEE (reference sequence). V lost 5 bases, J lost 7 bases, and 22 bases lay in between. The CDR3 length is 16 residues.

The chain is built from TRBV28 and TRBJ1-1, with no clear D. The length of the CDR3 is 12 residues. Germline V gene data show CDR1 as MDHEN and CDR2 as SYDVKM. V was clipped by 6 bases and J by 10 bases, with 15 bases between them. The CDR3 sequence is CASSYPISGAFF. The CDR3 region has the DNA TGTGCCAGCAGCTACCCTATTTCGGGAGCTTTCTTT.

The gene calls are TRBV6-5 and TRBJ2-1; 9 nucleotides match TRBD2. Trimming removed 1 base from V and 8 bases from J; junction bases left unmatched: 6. The CDR3 runs 15 residues. Germline V gene data show CDR1 as MNHEY and CDR2 as SVGAGI. The CDR3 region has the DNA TGTGCCAGCAGTTACTGGCGGGAGGGCTTCCATGAGCAGTTCTTC. This gives the protein CASSYWREGFHEQFF.

V and J are TRBV10-3 and TRBJ2-1; D is possibly TRBD1 (5 bases). Germline V gene sequence: CDR1 ENHRY, CDR2 SYGVKD. V was cut by 9 bases and J by 5 bases, with 8 bases left in between. CDR3 length: 11 amino acids. In nucleotides, the CDR3 is TGTGCCATAGGGGTAGACAATGAGCAGTTCTTC. Encoded protein: CAIGVDNEQFF.

The rearrangement uses TRBV5-1 and TRBJ1-4, with D unresolved. CDR1 is SGHRS and CDR2 is YFSETQ in the germline V gene. This CDR3 has 14 residues. Deletions cut 5 bases from V and 4 bases from J, with 12 bases between. The DNA for the CDR3 is TGCGCCAGCAGGGCAGGAGCTGGTAATGAAAAACTGTTTTTT. This sequence encodes CASRAGAGNEKLFF. Supplemented by reference TRBV5-1 and TRBJ1-4, the full variable domain reads KAGVTQTPRYLIKTRGQQVTLSCSPISGHRSVSWYQQTPGQGLQFLFEYFSETQRNKGNFPGRFSGRQFSNSRSEMNVSTLELGDSALYLCASRAGAGNEKLFFGSGTQLSVL.

The V and J genes are TRBV30 and TRBJ1-6; no reliable D call. Trimming removed 0 bases from V and 8 bases from J, with 8 bases in between. The length of the CDR3 is 13 residues. Germline lookup yields CDR1 GTSNPN and CDR2 SVGIG (reference sequence). As DNA, the CDR3 is TGTGCCTGGAGTGTCACAGCCGATTCACCCCTCCACTTT. Translated, it gives CAWSVTADSPLHF. The full variable domain, in which reference TRBV30 and TRBJ1-6 provide the parts outside the CDR3, is SQTIHQWPATLVQPVGSPLSLECTVEGTSNPNLYWYRQAAGRGLQLLFYSVGIGQISSEVPQNLSASRPQDRQFILSSKKLLLSDSGFYLCAWSVTADSPLHFGNGTRLTVT.

With respect to this clone: Other nucleotide sequences in the sample specify the same CDR3. The chain recombines TRBV18 with TRBJ1-1, with D unclear. This CDR3 contains 13 residues. Trimming shortened V by 4 bases and J by 1 base, and 7 bases separated the two germline ends. The germline V gene encodes CDR1 KGHSH and CDR2 LQKENI. The CDR3 DNA sequence: TGTGCCAGCTCACTCCAAAGGAACACTGAAGCTTTCTTT. Translation: CASSLQRNTEAFF.

V usage is TRBV4-3 and J usage is TRBJ1-5; D is undetermined. The CDR3 sequence is 14 residues long. CDR1 and CDR2 from the germline V gene are LGHNA and YSLEER. Trimming removed 1 base at V and 0 bases at J, with 4 bases between. The CDR3 nucleotides read TGCGCCAGCAGCCAAGTGCATAGCAATCAGCCCCAGCATTTT. It is translated as CASSQVHSNQPQHF.

CDR3 sequence: CATSDTGTGFDYTF. In DNA, the CDR3 is TGTGCCACCAGTGACACCGGGACAGGGTTTGACTACACCTTC. The chain combines TRBV24-1 with TRBJ1-2; 9 bases match TRBD1. V was pared by 4 bases and J by 10 bases, with 9 bases of the junction left unmatched. Germline V gene lookup returns CDR1 KGHDR and CDR2 SFDVKD. This CDR3 region has 14 residues.

This chain links TRBV9 with TRBJ2-1; no definite D call. V lost 2 bases and J 1 base, leaving 7 bases between the germline ends. The CDR3 spans 14 residues. Germline-derived CDR1 and CDR2 are SGDLS and YYNGEE. This CDR3 reads CASSVSSSYNEQFF. Here the CDR3 DNA reads TGTGCCAGCAGCGTTTCTTCGTCCTACAATGAGCAGTTCTTC.

This sequence joins TRBV5-1 and TRBJ2-1; no definite D call. The germline CDR1 and CDR2 sequences are SGHRS and YFSETQ. V was pared by 1 base and J by 15 bases, with 17 bases between. This CDR3 spans 13 amino acids. Here the CDR3 DNA reads TGCGCCAGCAGCTTGCCTCCCACGAGTGTTCCGTTCTTC. As protein: CASSLPPTSVPFF.

V usage is TRBV18 and J usage is TRBJ1-2; D may be TRBD1 (6 bases). This CDR3 is 12 amino acids long. Trimming shortened V by 5 bases and J by 6 bases, and 10 bases separated the two germline ends. CDR1 is KGHSH and CDR2 is LQKENI in the germline V gene. CDR3 loop: CASSSRQDGYTF. The CDR3 bases are TGTGCCAGCTCATCTAGACAGGATGGCTACACCTTC.